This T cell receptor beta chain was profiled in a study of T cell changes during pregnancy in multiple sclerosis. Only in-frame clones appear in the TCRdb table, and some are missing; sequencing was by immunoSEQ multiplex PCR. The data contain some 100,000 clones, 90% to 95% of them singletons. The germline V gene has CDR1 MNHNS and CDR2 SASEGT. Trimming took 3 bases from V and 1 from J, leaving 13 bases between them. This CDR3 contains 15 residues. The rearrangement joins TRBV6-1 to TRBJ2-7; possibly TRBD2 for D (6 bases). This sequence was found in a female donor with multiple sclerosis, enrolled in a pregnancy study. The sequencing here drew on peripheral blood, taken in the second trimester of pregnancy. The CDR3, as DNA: TGTGCCAGCAGTGATCCGGACGGGGGATCCTACGAGCAGTACTTC. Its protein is CASSDPDGGSYEQYF.